A selection of T cell receptor beta chains follows, all from one sample in a study of vaccination and CD4 T cells after COVID-19. For these TCRs, the target antigens are not known. TCRdb re-called the PCR reads through MiXCR, storing one row per CDR3 protein. This table has 13,000 or so distinct CDR3 sequences, approximately 40% appearing once. The material sequenced was CD4+ T cells from blood, cultured in vitro. The receptors were sampled from a human donor who had recovered from COVID-19. Each CDR3 is given with its conserved first and last residue. The D gene is left open where the match is weak. Not all rows give a size; the values are once, few, many and, for expanded clones, a class.

-	TRBJ2-5	-	TRBV20-1	TGCAGTGCTAGCCTAAGTGTGCAGGGGGAGACCCAGTACTTC	CSASLSVQGETQYF
-	TRBJ1-1	-	TRBV24-1	TGTGCCACCAGTGATCAAGGGTGGACTGAAGCTTTCTTT	CATSDQGWTEAFF
few	TRBJ2-3	-	TRBV15	TGTGCCACCAGCAGAGGTGGATCGGGTACGCAGTATTTT	CATSRGGSGTQYF
few	TRBJ1-2	-	TRBV11-2	TGTGCCAGCAGCTTAGAGTACAGCCCTTATGGCTACACCTTC	CASSLEYSPYGYTF
-	TRBJ2-3	TRBD1	TRBV7-6	TGTGCCAGCAGCTCACCCCGAGGACAGGGCCTTAAGAAGGATACGCAGTATTTT	CASSSPRGQGLKKDTQYF
once	TRBJ1-4	-	TRBV7-2	TGTGCCAGCAGCATAGGGCCAGATGAAAAACTGTTTTTT	CASSIGPDEKLFF
few	TRBJ2-2	TRBD2	TRBV24-1	TGTGCCACCAGTGACCCTGGGACTAGCGGCCTCCGGGAGCTGTTTTTT	CATSDPGTSGLRELFF
-	TRBJ1-1	TRBD1	TRBV2	TGTGCCAGCAGTCTACAGCCGGACAGGGCAGGAGCTTTCTTT	CASSLQPDRAGAFF
-	TRBJ1-6	-	TRBV12-3/TRBV12-4	TGTGCCAGCAGCCCGGGACGGAATAATTCACCCCTCCACTTT	CASSPGRNNSPLHF
-	TRBJ1-1	-	TRBV15	TGTGCCACCAGTCTCAATAGGGGAGAAGCTTTCTTT	CATSLNRGEAFF
-	TRBJ2-2	-	TRBV28	TGTGCCAGCAGCCCGGACCTCCCGAACACCGGGGAGCTGTTTTTT	CASSPDLPNTGELFF
few	TRBJ1-3	-	TRBV4-1	TGCGCCAGCAGCCAATTGGTAGAAAACACCATATATTTT	CASSQLVENTIYF
few	TRBJ1-5	-	TRBV2	TGTGCCAGCAGGCGTCAGGGAGTATCTCAGCCCCAGCATTTT	CASRRQGVSQPQHF
-	TRBJ2-4	-	TRBV7-2	TGTGCCAGCAGCTTAGTAGGGCTCGGGTCGAACATTCAGTACTTC	CASSLVGLGSNIQYF